The 17 T cell receptor beta chains in this list originate from one sample, sequenced in a study of blood T cell repertoires in COVID-19. Sequencing used immunoSEQ multiplex PCR; TCRdb keeps in-frame clones, though not all of them. Of 250,000 to 300,000 clones listed, roughly four fifths are singletons. The sample taken for sequencing was PBMCs or T cells enriched from blood (not recorded which). The receptors here all came from a man aged 35-49 years who had been exposed to COVID-19.

The chain couples TRBV7-9 to TRBJ1-1, with 7 bases matching TRBD1. V trimming: 5 bases; J trimming: 0 bases; junction bases outside the gene matches: 3. The CDR3 length is 14 residues. CDR1 SEHNR and CDR2 FQNEAQ come from the germline V gene (reference sequence). The CDR3 here is CASSEGGVNTEAFF. The DNA for the CDR3 is TGTGCCAGCAGCGAAGGGGGCGTGAACACTGAAGCTTTCTTT. Using reference TRBV7-9 and TRBJ1-1 for the parts outside the CDR3, the full variable domain is DTGVSQNPRHKITKRGQNVTFRCDPISEHNRLYWYRQTLGQGPEFLTYFQNEAQLEKSRLLSDRFSAERPKGSFSTLEIQRTEQGDSAMYLCASSEGGVNTEAFFGQGTRLTVV.

The chain uses TRBV7-9 and TRBJ2-2, with D perhaps TRBD2 (5 bases). V was clipped by 3 bases and J by 2 bases, with 7 bases between them. Germline-derived CDR1 and CDR2 are SEHNR and FQNEAQ (reference sequence). The CDR3 totals 14 residues. The CDR3 reads CASSFEGNTGELFF. CDR3 DNA: TGTGCCAGCAGCTTTGAGGGAAACACCGGGGAGCTGTTTTTT.

Here the CDR3 reads CASSVVAGVSYNEQFF. In DNA, the CDR3 is TGCGCCAGCAGCGTAGTAGCGGGAGTCTCCTACAATGAGCAGTTCTTC. V is TRBV5-1 and J is TRBJ2-1; 9 bases are shared with TRBD2. CDR3 length: 16 amino acids. Germline V lookup: CDR1 SGHRS, CDR2 YFSETQ. V was pared by 4 bases and J by 0 bases, with 5 bases of the junction left unmatched.

This clone was counted only a few times. J is TRBJ1-6 and V is TRBV25-1; D is possibly TRBD1 (5 bases). CDR3 size: 14 residues. The germline CDR1 and CDR2 sequences are MGHDK and SYGVNS. The V gene lost 6 bases and the J gene lost 9 bases, with 15 bases spanning the gap. The CDR3 coding sequence is TGTGCCAGCAGGGGGGGAGGGACGACTTCACCCCTCCACTTT. The encoded protein is CASRGGGTTSPLHF. The full variable domain, with the rest looked up from reference TRBV25-1 and TRBJ1-6, is EADIYQTPRYLVIGTGKKITLECSQTMGHDKMYWYQQDPGMELHLIHYSYGVNSTEKGDLSSESTVSRIRTEHFPLTLESARPSHTSQYLCASRGGGTTSPLHFGNGTRLTVT.

This chain links TRBV6-5 with TRBJ1-2; D uncertain. In germline, CDR1 is MNHEY, CDR2 SVGAGI. V was trimmed by 4 bases and J by 2 bases, leaving 5 bases between them. The CDR3 totals 12 residues. In DNA, the CDR3 is TGTGCCAGCAGTTCGTCCAACTATGGCTACACCTTC. Residues: CASSSSNYGYTF.

The chain couples TRBV27 to TRBJ1-5; TRBD1 is a possible D gene (5 bases). The germline CDR1 and CDR2 sequences are MNHEY and SMNVEV (reference sequence). There are 14 residues in the CDR3. V dropped 2 bases and J dropped 6 bases, with 11 bases sitting between them. CDR3 coding DNA: TGTGCCAGCAGTTTAGTAGGGGTAGGTCAGCCCCAGCATTTT. This gives the protein CASSLVGVGQPQHF.

V is TRBV2 and J is TRBJ2-7; TRBD2 aligns across 12 bases. CDR3 length: 13 amino acids. V trimming: 8 bases; J trimming: 9 bases; junction bases outside the gene matches: 8. CDR1 and CDR2 (germline): SNHLY, FYNNEI. The CDR3 sequence is CASHRLAGVSQYF. DNA of the CDR3: TGTGCCAGCCACCGACTAGCGGGAGTTTCGCAGTACTTC.

Written as DNA, the CDR3 is TGTGCCAGCAGCTTAGGTTCAGTAAGTTCCTATGGCTACACCTTC. Its translation is CASSLGSVSSYGYTF. This chain uses TRBV7-2 with TRBJ1-2; D is ambiguous. The ends were cut back, 1 base at V and 4 bases at J, with 13 bases in the middle. The CDR3 runs to 15 residues. Germline V CDR1 and CDR2: SGHTA, FQGNSA. The entire variable domain, with the rest obtained from reference TRBV7-2 and TRBJ1-2, is as follows: GAGVSQSPSNKVTEKGKDVELRCDPISGHTALYWYRQSLGQGLEFLIYFQGNSAPDKSGLPSDRFSAERTGGSVSTLTIQRTQQEDSAVYLCASSLGSVSSYGYTFGSGTRLTVV.

This clone was detected only once. The V call is TRBV10-3, the J call TRBJ2-7; 10 bases are shared with TRBD2. Germline V gene sequence: CDR1 ENHRY, CDR2 SYGVKD. CDR3 length equals 14 residues. With 10 bases clipped from V and 5 bases from J, the junction kept 11 bases outside the gene matches. The CDR3 region has the DNA TGTGCCACCCGTCAACTAGCGGGAACCCACGAGCAGTACTTC. Amino acids: CATRQLAGTHEQYF.

The V call is TRBV28, the J call TRBJ1-2; 10 nucleotides line up with TRBD1. The trim removed 5 bases at V and 8 bases at J, leaving 14 bases unmatched. The CDR3 covers 16 residues. From germline, CDR1 is MDHEN and CDR2 SYDVKM. The CDR3, as DNA: TGTGCCAGCAGTAACGAGATGACAGGGGGCATTTTGGGCTACACCTTC. Protein sequence: CASSNEMTGGILGYTF.

The chain links TRBV19 to TRBJ2-2; D is possibly TRBD2 (5 bases). Trimming stripped 4 bases from V and 6 bases from J, with 12 bases between. The CDR3 extends over 14 amino acids. Germline CDR1 is LNHDA and CDR2 is SQIVND (reference sequence). In nucleotides, the CDR3 is TGTGCCAGTAGTAGAGCGGAGGCCCCCGGGGAGCTGTTTTTT. Translated: CASSRAEAPGELFF.

This clone was picked up a small number of times. The chain joins TRBV5-1 to TRBJ2-7; 16 nucleotides align to TRBD2. CDR3 length: 16 residues. J lost 7 bases, V lost 4 bases, and 8 bases had no gene match. Germline V gene lookup returns CDR1 SGHRS and CDR2 YFSETQ. CDR3 loop: CASSPGTSGRAEEQYF. CDR3 coding DNA: TGCGCCAGCAGCCCCGGGACTAGCGGGAGGGCCGAAGAGCAGTACTTC.

This chain joins TRBV6-5 and TRBJ2-7; the match to TRBD1 covers 9 bases. V shed 7 bases and J 2 bases; nucleotides not matched to a gene: 3. The CDR3 totals 13 residues. The V gene's germline CDR1 is MNHEY and CDR2 SVGAGI. CDR3: CASIGQGTYEQYF. CDR3 coding DNA: TGTGCCAGCATAGGACAGGGGACCTACGAGCAGTACTTC.

Note on this clone: Other nucleotide sequences from this sample produce the same CDR3. This chain uses TRBV7-8 with TRBJ2-1; 7 bases fit TRBD1. Germline V CDR1 and CDR2: SGHVS, FQNEAQ. The CDR3 is made up of 13 amino acids. With 1 base clipped from V and 7 bases from J, the junction kept 1 base outside the gene matches. CDR3 amino acids: CASSLDRGNEQFF. The CDR3 nucleotides read TGTGCCAGCAGCTTAGACAGGGGTAATGAGCAGTTCTTC. Combining the CDR3 with reference TRBV7-8 and TRBJ2-1 gives the whole variable domain GAGVSQSPRYKVAKRGQDVALRCDPISGHVSLFWYQQALGQGPEFLTYFQNEAQLDKSGLPSDRFFAERPEGSVSTLKIQRTQQEDSAVYLCASSLDRGNEQFFGPGTRLTVL.

The rearrangement joins TRBV12-5 to TRBJ2-7; TRBD1 agrees at 7 bases. The germline CDR1 and CDR2 sequences are LGHNT and FRNRAP. There are 15 residues in the CDR3. The V segment lost 6 bases and the J segment 0 bases; nucleotides outside the gene matches: 8. This chain's CDR3 is CASGLNWDSSYEQYF. Written as DNA, the CDR3 is TGTGCTAGTGGCCTTAACTGGGACAGCTCCTACGAGCAGTACTTC.

This chain links TRBV2 with TRBJ1-1; D unclear. Looked up from germline, CDR1 is SNHLY and CDR2 is FYNNEI. This CDR3 has 16 residues. Trimming stripped 6 bases from V and 2 bases from J, with 19 bases between. The CDR3: CASRVPGRDFNTEAFF. The CDR3 nucleotides read TGTGCCAGCAGGGTCCCCGGTCGAGACTTTAACACTGAAGCTTTCTTT. Combining the CDR3 with reference TRBV2 and TRBJ1-1 gives the whole variable domain EPEVTQTPSHQVTQMGQEVILRCVPISNHLYFYWYRQILGQKVEFLVSFYNNEISEKSEIFDDQFSVERPDGSNFTLKIRSTKLEDSAMYFCASRVPGRDFNTEAFFGQGTRLTVV.

The chain links TRBV6-1 to TRBJ1-3; D ambiguous. V gave up 3 bases and J gave up 9 bases, with 12 bases separating them. The CDR3 spans 13 residues. The germline V gene has CDR1 MNHNS and CDR2 SASEGT. CDR3 amino acids: CASSEVHRGTIYF. CDR3 nucleotide sequence: TGTGCCAGCAGTGAGGTCCACCGGGGCACCATATATTTT.